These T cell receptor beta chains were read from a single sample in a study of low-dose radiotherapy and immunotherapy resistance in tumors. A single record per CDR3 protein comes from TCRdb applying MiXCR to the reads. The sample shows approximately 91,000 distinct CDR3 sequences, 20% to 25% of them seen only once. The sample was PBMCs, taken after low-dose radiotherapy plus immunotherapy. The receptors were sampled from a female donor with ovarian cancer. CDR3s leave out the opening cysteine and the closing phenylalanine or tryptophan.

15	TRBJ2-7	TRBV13	ASSSNGRAGGVYEQY
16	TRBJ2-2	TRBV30	AWSYLGTGAVDTGELF
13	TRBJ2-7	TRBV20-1	SAREASGPLYEQY
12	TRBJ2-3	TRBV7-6	ASSLATTVDTQY
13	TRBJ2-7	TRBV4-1	ASSQAWDSSYEQY
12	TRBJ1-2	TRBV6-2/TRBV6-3	ASSNGRGAYGYT
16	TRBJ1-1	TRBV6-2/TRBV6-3	ASSPIPGQGSASTEAF
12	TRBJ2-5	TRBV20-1	SARPGTTQETQY
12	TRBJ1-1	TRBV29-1	SVEGARGGTEAF
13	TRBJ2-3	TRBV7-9	ASSSGLAGGDTQY
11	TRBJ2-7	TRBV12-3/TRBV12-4	ASTPTGRYEQY
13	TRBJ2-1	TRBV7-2	ASSLVLAGEGEQF
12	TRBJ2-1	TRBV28	ASSLRQGLNEQF
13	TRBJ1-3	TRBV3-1	ASSRSMASGNTIY
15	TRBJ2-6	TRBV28	ASGGTGGLKGANVLT
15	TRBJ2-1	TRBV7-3	ASSLVGTDSLDNEQF
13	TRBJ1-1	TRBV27	ASSLGGDGWAEAF